These 6 T cell receptor beta chains originate from one sample sequenced in a study of early T cells in non-severe SARS-CoV-2 infection. Using its own MiXCR run on the 5' RACE reads, TCRdb lists one record per CDR3 protein. This table has over 25,000 distinct CDR3 sequences, around 5.9% appearing once. Sequenced sample: whole blood. The receptors stem from an adult who was a healthcare worker with PCR-confirmed SARS-CoV-2 infection or an uninfected control (not recorded which).

In its sample, this clonotype was seen a few times. This chain connects TRBV4-3 to TRBJ2-7; weak D call: TRBD2 (5 bases). The CDR3 is 16 amino acids. Germline V gives CDR1 LGHNA, CDR2 YSLEER. The V end lost 4 bases, the J end lost 5 bases, and 21 bases lay between the germline ends. The chain's CDR3 is CASSRGASLLVDEQYF. CDR3 nucleotide sequence: TGCGCCAGCAGCCGCGGAGCTAGCCTCCTCGTGGACGAGCAGTACTTC.

This clonotype showed up many times. Written as DNA, the CDR3 is TGTGCTAGTGGTTTGGTACATAGCGGTAAGACTGAGCAGTTCTTC. Amino acid sequence: CASGLVHSGKTEQFF. This chain links TRBV12-5 with TRBJ2-1; possible D gene TRBD2, 6 bases. This CDR3 contains 15 residues. Looked up from germline, CDR1 is LGHNT and CDR2 is FRNRAP. Trimming cost V 0 bases and J 9 bases, with 15 bases left between them.

This clonotype showed up just a few times. CDR3 in DNA: TGTGCCAGCAGTCCCACAGGATTTAATGAGCAGTTCTTC. Encoded protein: CASSPTGFNEQFF. This sequence joins TRBV27 and TRBJ2-1; a possible D gene is TRBD1 (5 bases). CDR3 length: 13 residues. Germline CDR1 MNHEY, CDR2 SMNVEV (reference sequence). Between the trimmed V and J ends, which lost 5 bases and 7 bases, there was a span of 12 bases.

This clonotype was seen a handful of times. The chain is built from TRBV30 and TRBJ1-1; D unclear. Trimming pared 0 bases from V and 4 bases from J, leaving 12 bases between. Germline V gene lookup returns CDR1 GTSNPN and CDR2 SVGIG (reference sequence). This CDR3 region has 14 residues. The CDR3 DNA follows: TGTGCCTGGAGTGTAAGTAGGGTCGTCACTGAAGCTTTCTTT. Translating gives CAWSVSRVVTEAFF.

Sample share makes this clonotype medium-sized. V is TRBV7-9 and J is TRBJ2-1, with D unclear. V lost 1 base and J 8 bases, leaving 9 bases between the germline ends. The germline V gene has CDR1 SEHNR and CDR2 FQNEAQ (reference sequence). The CDR3 has 13 residues. The CDR3 sequence is CASSLVGLDEQFF. Here the CDR3 DNA reads TGTGCCAGCAGCTTAGTGGGTTTGGATGAGCAGTTCTTC.

The V and J genes are TRBV7-2 and TRBJ2-1, with 12 bases aligning to TRBD2. The length of the CDR3 is 18 residues. J lost 0 bases, V lost 4 bases, and 7 bases had no gene match. The germline gives CDR1 SGHTA, CDR2 FQGNSA. CDR3: CASSSRLAGAISYNEQFF. Written as DNA, the CDR3 is TGTGCCAGCAGCTCTAGACTAGCGGGGGCCATCTCCTACAATGAGCAGTTCTTC.